Below are 10 T cell receptor beta chains sequenced from a single sample in a study of blood T cell repertoires in COVID-19. The table came from immunoSEQ multiplex PCR; TCRdb's copy has only in-frame clones and leaves some out. The sample has 200,000 to 300,000 clones, about nine tenths seen once; the top ten hold about 1.4%. Sample: peripheral blood. The receptors stem from a woman aged 35 to 49 who had recovered from COVID-19.

The chain couples TRBV5-1 to TRBJ1-5; no definite D call. The germline gives CDR1 SGHRS, CDR2 YFSETQ. The CDR3 is 14 amino acids. The ends were cut back, 4 bases at V and 3 bases at J, with 11 bases in the middle. The CDR3 is CASSPDWPNQPQHF. The DNA of the CDR3 is TGCGCCAGCAGCCCTGACTGGCCCAATCAGCCCCAGCATTTT.

The chain recombines TRBV13 with TRBJ2-7; D is undetermined. Germline loops: CDR1 PRHDT, CDR2 FYEKMQ (reference sequence). CDR3 length: 12 residues. V shed 5 bases and J shed 0 bases, with 5 bases lying between them. The CDR3 DNA reads as TGTGCCAGCAGCAACGGCTCCTACGAGCAGTACTTC. It yields the protein CASSNGSYEQYF. Filled out from reference TRBV13 and TRBJ2-7, the complete variable domain reads AAGVIQSPRHLIKEKRETATLKCYPIPRHDTVYWYQQGPGQDPQFLISFYEKMQSDKGSIPDRFSAQQFSDYHSELNMSSLELGDSALYFCASSNGSYEQYFGPGTRLTVT.

This sequence joins TRBV5-4 and TRBJ1-6, with D possibly being TRBD1 (6 bases). V was pared by 5 bases and J by 4 bases, with 19 bases between. Germline-derived CDR1 and CDR2 are SGHNT and YYREEE (reference sequence). This CDR3 spans 17 amino acids. CDR3 loop: CASRSKQGNIYNSPLHF. The CDR3 DNA follows: TGTGCCAGCAGAAGCAAACAGGGAAATATTTATAATTCACCCCTCCACTTT.

This chain uses TRBV24-1 with TRBJ2-1, with D perhaps matching TRBD2 (5 bases). Looked up from germline, CDR1 is KGHDR and CDR2 is SFDVKD. This CDR3 has 11 amino acids. V lost 9 bases to trimming and J lost 5 bases, with 7 bases between them. The CDR3 loop is CATGLNNEQFF. As DNA, the CDR3 is TGTGCCACCGGACTTAACAATGAGCAGTTCTTC.

V and J are TRBV5-4 and TRBJ1-2; tentative D call: TRBD1 (5 bases). Trimming took 0 bases from V and 4 from J, leaving 19 bases between them. This CDR3 has 17 residues. In germline, CDR1 is SGHNT, CDR2 YYREEE (reference sequence). CDR3 region: CASSLGGGEAAGYGYTF. CDR3 DNA sequence: TGTGCCAGCAGCTTGGGGGGCGGGGAGGCGGCAGGCTATGGCTACACCTTC.

The chain uses TRBV6-2 or TRBV6-3 and TRBJ1-1; D gene ambiguous. Trimming took 1 base from V and 11 from J, leaving 11 bases between them. Germline CDR1 and CDR2: MNHEY and SVGEGT. The CDR3 extends over 12 amino acids. This CDR3 is CASSYWLNTAFF. The CDR3 DNA reads as TGTGCCAGCAGTTACTGGCTGAATACGGCTTTCTTT.

The chain carries TRBV18 and TRBJ2-1; 7 positions agree with TRBD1. The J segment lost 6 bases and the V segment lost 0 bases, leaving 5 bases of the junction unmatched. The V gene's germline CDR1 is KGHSH and CDR2 LQKENI. The CDR3 is 15 amino acids. CDR3 region: CASSPPGQYSNEQFF. DNA of the CDR3: TGTGCCAGCTCACCACCGGGACAGTATTCCAATGAGCAGTTCTTC.

The V call is TRBV21-1, the J call TRBJ2-3; the tabulated D call, TRBD2, remains unverified against the DNA. TRBV21-1 is a pseudogene segment. This CDR3 has 21 residues. The CDR3 DNA follows: TGTGCCAGCACCCCCCCCTCCTGGGGACTAGCGGGTCTCCTCTCCACAGATACGCAGTATTTT. Protein product: CASTPPSWGLAGLLSTDTQYF.

The rearrangement joins TRBV30 to TRBJ1-1; D remains unclear. Germline CDR1 is GTSNPN and CDR2 is SVGIG (reference sequence). Trimming pared 7 bases from V and 5 bases from J, leaving 17 bases between. The CDR3 contains 13 residues. The CDR3 DNA sequence: TGTGCCTTGGCTAAAGGGAGGGAGACTGAAGCTTTCTTT. It codes for CALAKGRETEAFF.

This chain connects TRBV9 to TRBJ2-2; 7 nucleotides match TRBD2. V lost 5 bases to trimming and J lost 7 bases; unmatched junction nucleotides: 8. The CDR3 runs to 14 residues. CDR1 is SGDLS and CDR2 is YYNGEE in the germline V gene. The CDR3, as DNA: TGTGCCAGCAGTGGAACTAGCGTTTACGGGGAGCTGTTTTTT. Translated: CASSGTSVYGELFF.